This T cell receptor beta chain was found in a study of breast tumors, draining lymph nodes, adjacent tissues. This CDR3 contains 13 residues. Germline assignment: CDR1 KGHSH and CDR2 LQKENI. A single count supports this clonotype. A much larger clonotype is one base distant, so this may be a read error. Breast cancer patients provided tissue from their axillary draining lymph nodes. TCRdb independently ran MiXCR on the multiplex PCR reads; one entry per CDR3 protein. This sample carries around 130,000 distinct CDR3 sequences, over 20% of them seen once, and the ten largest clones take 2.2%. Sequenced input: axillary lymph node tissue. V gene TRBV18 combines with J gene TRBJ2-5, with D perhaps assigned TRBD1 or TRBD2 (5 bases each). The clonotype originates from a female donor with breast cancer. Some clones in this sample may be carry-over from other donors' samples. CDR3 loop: CASSPMRGETQHF. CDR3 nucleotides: TGTGCCAGCTCACCAATGAGGGGAGAGACCCAGCACTTC.